One sample yielded the 4 T cell receptor beta chains listed below, sequenced in a study of shared clonotypes between healthy human individuals. The method was immunoSEQ multiplex PCR; TCRdb's version includes in-frame clones alone and lacks a portion of them. The table shows about 480,000 clones, with roughly 85% occurring only once. The sample was PBMCs. Receptors originate from a woman aged 40 to 50 in good health. Some clones in this sample may be carry-over from other donors' samples.

The V gene is TRBV7-8, the J gene TRBJ2-3, with D possibly matching TRBD2 (5 bases). This CDR3 region has 15 residues. Germline assignment: CDR1 SGHVS and CDR2 FQNEAQ. Trimming took off 4 bases at V and 4 bases at J, with 15 bases between the two ends. For the CDR3, the DNA is TGTGCCAGCAGCTCACTAGTAGGGTATGCAGATACGCAGTATTTT. Residues: CASSSLVGYADTQYF.

This clone was seen a few times. This chain connects TRBV19 to TRBJ2-4; possibly TRBD2 for D (6 bases). Looked up from germline, CDR1 is LNHDA and CDR2 is SQIVND (reference sequence). V was trimmed by 6 bases and J by 6 bases, leaving 15 bases between them. The CDR3 spans 14 residues. CDR3 bases: TGTGCCAGTAGCAACCGGGAGACGGGAAACATTCAGTACTTC. Protein product: CASSNRETGNIQYF.

This chain connects TRBV7-2 to TRBJ2-1, with 8 bases that match TRBD2. V lost 7 bases, J lost 9 bases, and 11 bases stayed unmatched. The V gene's germline CDR1 is SGHTA and CDR2 FQGNSA. This CDR3 is built from 14 residues. CDR3 sequence (DNA): TGTGCCAGCACTCTGGGACTAGAGGTGGGTGAGCAGTTCTTC. Its translation is CASTLGLEVGEQFF.

V usage is TRBV5-1 and J usage is TRBJ2-1, with TRBD2 matching 7 bases. Germline values: CDR1 SGHRS, CDR2 YFSETQ. The junction had 8 bases not matched to a gene; V was cut back by 4 bases and J by 4 bases. This CDR3 has 15 residues. The CDR3, as DNA: TGCGCCAGCAGCCCGGGGGGAACCGGATACAATGAGCAGTTCTTC. This gives the protein CASSPGGTGYNEQFF.